This T cell receptor (beta chain) was captured in a study of circulating and synovial CD4+ cells in juvenile arthritis. Germline assignment: CDR1 SQVTM and CDR2 ANQGSEA. V lost 3 bases to trimming and J lost 6 bases, with 9 bases between them. The CDR3 has 11 amino acids. Clones were sequenced by immunoSEQ multiplex PCR, and TCRdb holds only the in-frame ones, with some missing. The sample records about 36,000 clones, approximately 96% being singletons. The V call is TRBV29-1, the J call TRBJ2-7, with a possible D match to TRBD2 (6 bases). Material for sequencing was CD4+ T cells from blood. The sequence was obtained from a human donor with juvenile idiopathic arthritis. Here the CDR3 reads CSVEEGLEQYF. The CDR3 DNA is TGCAGCGTTGAGGAGGGACTCGAGCAGTACTTC.